The 4 T cell receptor beta chains given below trace back to one sample, sequenced in a study of technical replicates of blood from four donors. Produced via immunoSEQ multiplex PCR; TCRdb's table is partial and in-frame only. In the table there are about 49,000 clones, around nine tenths of which are singletons. Material: PBMCs. The receptors derive from a human donor in good health. Some clones in this sample may be carry-over from other donors' samples.

The chain recombines TRBV7-8 with TRBJ2-6; possibly TRBD1 for D (6 bases). Trimming pared 5 bases from V and 1 base from J, leaving 12 bases between. CDR3 size: 16 residues. Germline CDR1 and CDR2: SGHVS and FQNEAQ. The DNA for the CDR3 is TGTGCCAGCAGCCTAGTAGGGGGTTCTGGGGCCAACGTCCTGACTTTC. It translates to CASSLVGGSGANVLTF.

The V gene is TRBV5-1, the J gene TRBJ2-7, with D unresolved. The CDR3 is 11 residues long. The germline gives CDR1 SGHRS, CDR2 YFSETQ. Trimming removed 2 bases from V and 7 bases from J, with 7 bases in between. The chain's CDR3 is CASSFAGEQYF. The CDR3 nucleotides are TGCGCCAGCAGCTTCGCCGGGGAGCAGTACTTC.

This clone was seen only once. The rearrangement uses TRBV7-9 and TRBJ1-2; 7 bases map to TRBD1. The CDR3 is made up of 16 amino acids. Trimming took 1 base from V and 6 from J; bases not matched to a gene: 11. CDR1 SEHNR and CDR2 FQNEAQ come from the germline V gene (reference sequence). CDR3 in DNA: TGTGCCAGCAGCTTAGGATCTGGCCAGGGGGGACATGGCTACACCTTC. Protein: CASSLGSGQGGHGYTF.

The V call is TRBV7-8, the J call TRBJ2-2; D unresolved. The CDR3 is 12 amino acids. Germline CDR1 SGHVS, CDR2 FQNEAQ. The ends were cut back, 4 bases at V and 3 bases at J, with 3 bases in the middle. The CDR3 here is CASSSYTGELFF. CDR3 coding DNA: TGTGCCAGCAGCTCATACACCGGGGAGCTGTTTTTT.